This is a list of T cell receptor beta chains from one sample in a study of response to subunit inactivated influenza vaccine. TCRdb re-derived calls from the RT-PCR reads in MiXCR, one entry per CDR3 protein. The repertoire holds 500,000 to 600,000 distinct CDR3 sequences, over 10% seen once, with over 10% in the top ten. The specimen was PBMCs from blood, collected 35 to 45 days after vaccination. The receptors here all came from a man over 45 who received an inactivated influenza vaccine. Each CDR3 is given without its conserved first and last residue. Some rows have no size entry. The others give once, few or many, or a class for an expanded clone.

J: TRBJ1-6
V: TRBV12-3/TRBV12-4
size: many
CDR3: ASSRGVSYNSPLH

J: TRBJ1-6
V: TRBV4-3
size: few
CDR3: ASSQAGTANSPLH

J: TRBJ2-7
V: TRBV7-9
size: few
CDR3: ARGVECEQY

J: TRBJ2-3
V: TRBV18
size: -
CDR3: ASSPSSVKDTQY

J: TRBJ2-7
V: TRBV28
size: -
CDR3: ASSFLAGPFYEQY

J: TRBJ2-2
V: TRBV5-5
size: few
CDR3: ASSWRNEQGTGELF

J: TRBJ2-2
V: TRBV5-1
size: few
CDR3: ASSLVDRPSGELF

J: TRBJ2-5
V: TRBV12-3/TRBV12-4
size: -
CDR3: ASSPGPGKGRETQY

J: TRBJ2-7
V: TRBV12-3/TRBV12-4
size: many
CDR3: ASSQHPRGDEQY

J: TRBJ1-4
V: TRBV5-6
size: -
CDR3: ASSSSRTVNEKLF

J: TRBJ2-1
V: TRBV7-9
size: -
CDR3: ASSPSGTSLNEQF

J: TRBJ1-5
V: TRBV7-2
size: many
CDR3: ASSLRADYSNQPQH

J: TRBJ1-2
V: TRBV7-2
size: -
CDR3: ASSHSGRIGYT

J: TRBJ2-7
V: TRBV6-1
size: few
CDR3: ASSPGQGVEQY

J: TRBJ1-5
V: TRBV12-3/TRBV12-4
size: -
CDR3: ARSFGPRTGGLINQPQH